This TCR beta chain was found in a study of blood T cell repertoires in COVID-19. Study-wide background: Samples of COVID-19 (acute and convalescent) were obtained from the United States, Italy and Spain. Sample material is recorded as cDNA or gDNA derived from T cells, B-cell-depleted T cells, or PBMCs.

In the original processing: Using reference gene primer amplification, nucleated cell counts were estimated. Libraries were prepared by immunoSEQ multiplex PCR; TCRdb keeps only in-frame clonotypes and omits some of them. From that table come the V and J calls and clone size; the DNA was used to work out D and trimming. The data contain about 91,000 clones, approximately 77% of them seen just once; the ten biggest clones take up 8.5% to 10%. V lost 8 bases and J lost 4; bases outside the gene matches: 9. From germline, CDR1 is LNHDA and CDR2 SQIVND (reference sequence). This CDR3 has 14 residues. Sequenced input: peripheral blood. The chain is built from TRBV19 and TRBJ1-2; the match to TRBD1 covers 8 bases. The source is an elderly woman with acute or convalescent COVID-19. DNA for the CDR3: TGTGCCAGTTGTACAGCAGGGGGCTTCTATGGCTACACCTTC. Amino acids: CASCTAGGFYGYTF.